The clone carrying this T cell receptor (beta chain) occurred a few times. From germline, CDR1 is SNHLY and CDR2 FYNNEI. The V gene lost 0 bases and the J gene lost 4 bases, with 12 bases spanning the gap. The CDR3 extends over 15 amino acids. This entry is derived from a study of blood T cell repertoires in COVID-19. Study background: In each case, the material was cDNA or gDNA derived from T cells, B-cell-depleted T cells, or PBMCs.

TCRdb's table, derived via immunoSEQ multiplex PCR, lists solely in-frame clones and lacks some. The sample holds roughly 170,000 clones, about 83% seen once. The TCR was taken from a man aged 40-55 years who had recovered from COVID-19. The chain couples TRBV2 to TRBJ1-2; tentative D call: TRBD1 (6 bases). What was sequenced was peripheral blood. The CDR3 DNA reads TGTGCCAGCAGTGAAGCAGGAGGGGGGGCCTATGGCTACACCTTC. This codes for CASSEAGGGAYGYTF.